This T cell receptor (beta chain) was recorded in a study of blood T cell repertoires in COVID-19. Method: immunoSEQ multiplex PCR; TCRdb's copy keeps in-frame clones and lacks some. The table includes some 530,000 clones, approximately 83% detected once. Germline loops: CDR1 LGHDT, CDR2 YNNKEL (reference sequence). This CDR3 is built from 18 residues. The junction had 12 bases not matched to a gene; V was cut back by 0 bases and J by 2 bases. This clone was found once. Sequenced material: peripheral blood. This rearrangement joins TRBV3-1 (or the pseudogene TRBV3-2) to TRBJ2-7; 8 nucleotides match TRBD2. The clonotype was recovered from a human donor in a cohort sampled during active COVID-19. This CDR3 is CASSQDLYLSGATYEQYF. The CDR3 DNA is TGTGCCAGCAGCCAAGATCTGTACCTTAGCGGGGCGACCTACGAGCAGTACTTC.